This TCR beta chain was sequenced for a study of glioma-infiltrating T cells (dated by TCRdb to 2015 to 2016). Some background on the complete study: Glioma tissue, non-neoplastic brain tissue and matched peripheral blood mononuclear cells were used as sources from which TCR alpha- and beta-chain repertoires were sequenced. To measure how far tissue and blood T-cell populations diverged, each tissue-infiltrating repertoire was compared against the peripheral blood repertoire of the same patient. Three low-grade glioma patients, about 8 primary glioblastoma patients, and three non-glioma patients who contributed non-neoplastic brain tissue made up the paired cohort. Study-level results and caveats: Very few CDR3 sequences were found to be shared between tissue and blood, and this scarcity was attributed to high CDR3 diversity and limited sampling. VJ-independent divergence between tissue and blood was lower than expected in non-neoplastic patients but higher than expected in all gliomas, particularly low-grade gliomas. The group comparisons were based on small numbers of patients: three non-neoplastic, three low-grade glioma and about eight glioblastoma patients.

The germline V gene (reference sequence) gives CDR1 as SEHNR and CDR2 as FQNEAQ. The CDR3 sequence holds 15 residues, the cysteine and phenylalanine included. Only the CDR3 DNA is retained, 45 bases long and in frame from the first base. TCR alpha and beta CDR3 regions were amplified with the iRepertoire nested amplicon-rescue multiplex PCR (arm-PCR) platform from RNA. For one-step reverse transcription and amplification, roughly 90-450 ng of tissue mRNA or PBMC total RNA was used as input. Following bead purification, Illumina adapters were added by a secondary multiplex PCR, and the libraries were gel-purified between 200 and 400 bp. Libraries carried internal 6-nucleotide barcodes used for demultiplexing. The libraries were sequenced on an Illumina MiSeq using 2x220 or 2x250 nucleotide paired-end reads. The published analysis was carried out like this. Paired reads were merged using FLASH 1.2.11 and were aligned to the GRCh37 human genome using BWA-MEM, after which TRA and TRB reads were extracted. V and J assignment used an IMGT-derived reference of cassette sequences and CDR3 motifs that included pseudogenes. Three-frame translation of reads was performed, and productive CDR3s were defined as those with a C...FGXG motif and no stop codons. Clonotypes were defined as unique combinations of V-J cassette pair and CDR3 amino acid sequence. Reads were filtered by Hamming distance, thresholded by each sample's sequence error rate in mapped regions. Using fastp at Q25 and MiXCR, TCRdb reprocessed the public reads and kept productive beta chains. Rows are combined by CDR3 protein, so each entry shows the most common genes and DNA. V and J calls and clone size were set by TCRdb, not the authors. For this sample there are under 150,000 distinct CDR3 sequences; about 25% appear just once. Jointly, the top ten make up around a quarter of the sample.

This clonotype was counted a few times. Its antigen has not been determined. A junction end diverges from the germline sequence, so it may reflect a read error. This clonotype originated in a human donor with low-grade glioma or glioblastoma, undergoing nonglioma brain surgery, or in good health (not recorded which). The V and J segments used are TRBV7-9 and TRBJ2-5; 7 junctional bases match TRBD1. Sequencing used glioma tissue, nonneoplastic brain tissue, or PBMCs (not recorded which). The CDR3 corresponds to CASSLGGQRRKTKYF. The nucleotides are TGTGCCAGCAGCTTAGGGGGACAGCGAAGGAAGACCAAGTACTTC. The CDR3 plus the reference TRBV7-9 and TRBJ2-5 genes for the other parts give the full variable domain: DTGVSQNPRHKITKRGQNVTFRCDPISEHNRLYWYRQTLGQGPEFLTYFQNEAQLEKSRLLSDRFSAERPKGSFSTLEIQRTEQGDSAMYLCASSLGGQRRKTKYFGPGTRLLVL.